This T cell receptor (beta chain) was sequenced during a study of post-analysis software for immune sequencing data. General study findings and limits: With F measure, samples from one preparation batch clustered together strongly. Controls showed lower frequencies than patients for a handful of TRBV segments, and TRBV5-6, TRBV5-1 and TRBV20-1 were among these. Patients with multiple sclerosis recorded significantly lower normalized Chao1 diversity than controls, the study found.

Sequencing libraries made from TCR beta cDNA carried unique molecular identifiers. T cells numbering about 0.85 to 11 million yielded 450,000 to 600,000 cDNA molecules. TCRdb redid the calling of the PCR reads with MiXCR, one entry per CDR3 protein. The sample consists of fewer than 600,000 distinct CDR3 sequences, roughly 45% of them appearing once. The CDR3 is made up of 16 amino acids. CDR1 DFQATT and CDR2 SNEGSKA come from the germline V gene (reference sequence). V lost 0 bases, J lost 4 bases, and 6 bases stayed unmatched. The table lists this clonotype with a count of one. Its matching antigen is unknown.

V is TRBV20-1 and J is TRBJ2-1, with TRBD2 matching over 10 bases. This TCR was sampled from a girl between 5 and 17 years old with multiple sclerosis. The sequencing sample was made of blood. CDR3 sequence: CSARELGAGGYNEQFF. In DNA, the CDR3 is TGCAGTGCTAGAGAGTTGGGAGCGGGGGGGTACAATGAGCAGTTCTTC.